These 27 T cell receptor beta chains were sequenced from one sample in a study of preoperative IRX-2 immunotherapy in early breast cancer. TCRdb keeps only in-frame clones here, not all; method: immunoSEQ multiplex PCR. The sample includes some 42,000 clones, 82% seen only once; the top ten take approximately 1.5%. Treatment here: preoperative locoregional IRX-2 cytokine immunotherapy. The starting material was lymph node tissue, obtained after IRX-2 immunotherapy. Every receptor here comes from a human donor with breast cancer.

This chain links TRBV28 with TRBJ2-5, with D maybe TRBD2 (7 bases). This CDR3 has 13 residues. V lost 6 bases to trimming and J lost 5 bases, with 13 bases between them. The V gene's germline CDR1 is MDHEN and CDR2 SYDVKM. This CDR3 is CASRGGAWETQYF. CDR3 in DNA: TGTGCCAGCAGAGGGGGGGCATGGGAGACCCAGTACTTC.

The CDR3: CAGDSVNQPQHF. CDR3 in DNA: TGTGCCGGGGACAGCGTCAATCAGCCCCAGCATTTT. J is TRBJ1-5 and V is TRBV6-8; the match to TRBD1 covers 7 bases. CDR3 length: 12 residues. After removal of 11 bases from V and 3 bases from J, the junction contained 4 bases not matched to a gene. Germline CDR1 reads MNHGY; CDR2 reads SAAAGT.

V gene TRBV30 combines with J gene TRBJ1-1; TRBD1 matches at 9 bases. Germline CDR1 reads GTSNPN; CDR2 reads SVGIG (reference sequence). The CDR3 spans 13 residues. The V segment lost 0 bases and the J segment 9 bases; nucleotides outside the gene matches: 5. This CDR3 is CAWSVRGTGQAFF. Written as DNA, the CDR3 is TGTGCCTGGAGTGTAAGGGGGACAGGGCAAGCTTTCTTT.

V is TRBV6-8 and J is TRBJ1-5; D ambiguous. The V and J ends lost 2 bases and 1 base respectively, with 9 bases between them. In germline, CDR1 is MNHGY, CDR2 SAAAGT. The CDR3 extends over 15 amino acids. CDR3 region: CASSYAVLSNQPQHF. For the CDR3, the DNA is TGTGCCAGCAGTTACGCAGTATTGAGCAATCAGCCCCAGCATTTT.

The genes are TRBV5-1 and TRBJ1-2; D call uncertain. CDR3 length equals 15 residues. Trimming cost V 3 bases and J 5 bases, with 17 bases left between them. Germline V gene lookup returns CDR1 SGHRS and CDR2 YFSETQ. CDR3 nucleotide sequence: TGCGCCAGCAGCTCATCATGGGGAGGCCCATATGGCTACACCTTC. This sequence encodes CASSSSWGGPYGYTF.

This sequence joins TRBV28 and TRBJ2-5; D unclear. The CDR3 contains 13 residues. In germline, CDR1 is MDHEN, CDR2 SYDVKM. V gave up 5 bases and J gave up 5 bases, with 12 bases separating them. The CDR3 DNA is TGTGCCAGCAGTCCAGATGGTGTTGAGACCCAGTACTTC. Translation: CASSPDGVETQYF.

DNA of the CDR3: TGTGCCAGTACCTCAACCGGGACAGGGGGCAATCAGCCCCAGCATTTT. This gives the protein CASTSTGTGGNQPQHF. This rearrangement joins TRBV19 to TRBJ1-5, with TRBD1 matching 10 bases. This CDR3 contains 16 residues. The V gene end was trimmed by 7 bases and the J gene end by 2 bases; junction bases not matched to a gene: 8. The germline gives CDR1 LNHDA, CDR2 SQIVND (reference sequence). Together with reference TRBV19 and TRBJ1-5, the CDR3 gives the full variable domain: DGGITQSPKYLFRKEGQNVTLSCEQNLNHDAMYWYRQDPGQGLRLIYYSQIVNDFQKGDIAEGYSVSREKKESFPLTVTSAQKNPTAFYLCASTSTGTGGNQPQHFGDGTRLSIL.

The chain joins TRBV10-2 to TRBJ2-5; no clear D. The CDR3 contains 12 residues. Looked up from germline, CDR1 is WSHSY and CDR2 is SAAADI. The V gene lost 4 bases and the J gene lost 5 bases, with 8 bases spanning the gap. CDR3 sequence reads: CASSGGGETQYF. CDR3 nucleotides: TGCGCCAGCAGTGGGGGTGGGGAGACCCAGTACTTC.

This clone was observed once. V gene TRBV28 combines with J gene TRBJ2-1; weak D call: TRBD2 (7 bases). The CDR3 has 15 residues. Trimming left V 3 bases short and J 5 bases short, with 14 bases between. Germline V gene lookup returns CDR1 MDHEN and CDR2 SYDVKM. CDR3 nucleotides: TGTGCCAGCAGTTTTTGGCAGGGGAGGGACAATGAGCAGTTCTTC. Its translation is CASSFWQGRDNEQFF.

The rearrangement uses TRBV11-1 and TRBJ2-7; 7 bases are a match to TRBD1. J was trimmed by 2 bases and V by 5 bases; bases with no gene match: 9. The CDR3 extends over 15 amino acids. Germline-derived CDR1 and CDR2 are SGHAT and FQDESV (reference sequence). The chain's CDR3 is CASSNTGAGTYEQYF. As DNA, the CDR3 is TGTGCCAGCAGCAACACAGGGGCAGGCACCTACGAGCAGTACTTC.

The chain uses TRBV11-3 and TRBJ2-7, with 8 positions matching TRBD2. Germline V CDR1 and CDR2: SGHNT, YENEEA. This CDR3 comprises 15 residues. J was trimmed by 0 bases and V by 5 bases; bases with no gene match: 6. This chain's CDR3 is CASSKTSEPSYEQYF. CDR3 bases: TGTGCCAGCAGCAAGACTAGCGAGCCCTCCTACGAGCAGTACTTC.

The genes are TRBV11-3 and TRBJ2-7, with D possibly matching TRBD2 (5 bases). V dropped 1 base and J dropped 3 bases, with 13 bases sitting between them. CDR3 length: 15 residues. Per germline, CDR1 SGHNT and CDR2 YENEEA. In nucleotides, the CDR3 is TGTGCCAGCAGCTTAGGGGCAGCCCGGGACTACGAGCAGTACTTC. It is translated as CASSLGAARDYEQYF.

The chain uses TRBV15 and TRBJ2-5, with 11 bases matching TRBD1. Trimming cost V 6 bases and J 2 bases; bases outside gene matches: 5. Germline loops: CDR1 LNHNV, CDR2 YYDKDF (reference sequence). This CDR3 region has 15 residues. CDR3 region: CATRARDRGQETQYF. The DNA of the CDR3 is TGTGCCACCAGAGCCCGGGACAGGGGGCAAGAGACCCAGTACTTC.

The CDR3 is CASSILTGGRYEQYF. Here the CDR3 DNA reads TGTGCCAGTAGTATCCTGACAGGGGGTAGGTACGAGCAGTACTTC. The chain combines TRBV19 with TRBJ2-7; TRBD1 agrees at 9 bases. V was pared by 3 bases and J by 4 bases, with 7 bases of the junction left unmatched. The CDR3 is made up of 15 amino acids. Germline V lookup: CDR1 LNHDA, CDR2 SQIVND (reference sequence).

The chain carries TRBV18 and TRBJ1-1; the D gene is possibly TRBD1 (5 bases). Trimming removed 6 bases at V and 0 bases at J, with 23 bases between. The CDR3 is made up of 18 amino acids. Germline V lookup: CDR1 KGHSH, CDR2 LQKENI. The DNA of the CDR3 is TGTGCCAGCTCCCGAGGAGGGCCGGGGCAGGCCCTGAACACTGAAGCTTTCTTT. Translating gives CASSRGGPGQALNTEAFF.

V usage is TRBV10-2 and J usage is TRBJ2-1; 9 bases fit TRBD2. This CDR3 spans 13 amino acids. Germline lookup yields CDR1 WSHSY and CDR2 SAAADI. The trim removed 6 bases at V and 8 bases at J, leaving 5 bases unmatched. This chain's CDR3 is CASRRGGNDEQFF. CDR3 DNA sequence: TGCGCCAGCAGGCGGGGGGGGAACGATGAGCAGTTCTTC.

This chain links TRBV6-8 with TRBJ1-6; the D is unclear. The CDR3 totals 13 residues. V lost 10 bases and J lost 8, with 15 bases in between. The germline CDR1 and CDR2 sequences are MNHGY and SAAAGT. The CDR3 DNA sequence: TGTGCCATCAATCGCGGCTCGGATTCACCCCTCCACTTT. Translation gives CAINRGSDSPLHF.

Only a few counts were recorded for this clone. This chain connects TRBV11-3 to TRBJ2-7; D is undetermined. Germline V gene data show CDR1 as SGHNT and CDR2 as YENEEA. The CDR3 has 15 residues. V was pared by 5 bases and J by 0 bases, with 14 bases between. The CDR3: CASSQVTHLSYEQYF. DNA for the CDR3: TGTGCCAGCAGCCAAGTAACTCACCTCTCCTACGAGCAGTACTTC.

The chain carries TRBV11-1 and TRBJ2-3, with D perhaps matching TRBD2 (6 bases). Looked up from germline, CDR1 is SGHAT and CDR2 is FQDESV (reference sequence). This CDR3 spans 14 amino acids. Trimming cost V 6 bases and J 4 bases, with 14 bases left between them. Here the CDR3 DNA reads TGTGCCAGCAGTCAACAGGCGGGGTCAGATACGCAGTATTTT. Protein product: CASSQQAGSDTQYF.

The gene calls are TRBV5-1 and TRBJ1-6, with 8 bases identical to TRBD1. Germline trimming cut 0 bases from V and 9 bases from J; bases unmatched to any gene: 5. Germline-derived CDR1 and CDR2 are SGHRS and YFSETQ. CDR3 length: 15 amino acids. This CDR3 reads CASSLEAGGSSPLHF. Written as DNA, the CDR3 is TGCGCCAGCAGCTTGGAGGCAGGGGGCTCTTCACCCCTCCACTTT.

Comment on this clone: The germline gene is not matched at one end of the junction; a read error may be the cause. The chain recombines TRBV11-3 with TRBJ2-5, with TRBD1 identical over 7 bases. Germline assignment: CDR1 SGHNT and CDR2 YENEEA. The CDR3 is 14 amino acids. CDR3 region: CASSQGQFQETQYF. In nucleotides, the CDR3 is TGTGCTAGCAGCCAGGGACAGTTCCAAGAGACCCAGTACTTC.

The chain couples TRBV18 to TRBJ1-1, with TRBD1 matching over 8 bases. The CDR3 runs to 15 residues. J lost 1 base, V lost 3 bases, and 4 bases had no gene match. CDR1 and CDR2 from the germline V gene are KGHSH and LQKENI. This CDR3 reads CASSPTGQANTEAFF. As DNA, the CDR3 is TGTGCCAGCTCACCGACGGGACAGGCGAACACTGAAGCTTTCTTT.

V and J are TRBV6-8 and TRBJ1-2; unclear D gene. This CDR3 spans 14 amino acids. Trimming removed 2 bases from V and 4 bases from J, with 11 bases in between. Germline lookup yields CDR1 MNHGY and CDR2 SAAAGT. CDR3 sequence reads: CASSYPPYLYGYTF. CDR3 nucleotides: TGTGCCAGCAGTTACCCACCATACCTCTATGGCTACACCTTC.

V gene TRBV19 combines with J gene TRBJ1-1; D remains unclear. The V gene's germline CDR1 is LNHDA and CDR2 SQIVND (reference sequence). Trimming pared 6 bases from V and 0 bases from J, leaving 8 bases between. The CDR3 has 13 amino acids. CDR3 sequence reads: CASRQRMNTEAFF. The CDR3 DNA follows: TGTGCCAGTAGACAGAGAATGAACACTGAAGCTTTCTTT.

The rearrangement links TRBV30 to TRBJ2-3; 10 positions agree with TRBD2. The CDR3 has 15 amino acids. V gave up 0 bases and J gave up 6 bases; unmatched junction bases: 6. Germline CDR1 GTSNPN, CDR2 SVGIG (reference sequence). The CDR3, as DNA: TGTGCCTGGAGTGTAAGAGCGGGGGGGCGTGATACGCAGTATTTT. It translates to CAWSVRAGGRDTQYF.

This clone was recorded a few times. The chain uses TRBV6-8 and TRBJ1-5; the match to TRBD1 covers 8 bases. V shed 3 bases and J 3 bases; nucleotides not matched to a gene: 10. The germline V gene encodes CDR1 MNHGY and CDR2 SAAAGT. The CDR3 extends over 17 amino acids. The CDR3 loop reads CASSYSPGTGLNQPQHF. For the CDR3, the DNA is TGTGCCAGCAGTTATTCCCCCGGGACAGGCCTCAATCAGCCCCAGCATTTT.

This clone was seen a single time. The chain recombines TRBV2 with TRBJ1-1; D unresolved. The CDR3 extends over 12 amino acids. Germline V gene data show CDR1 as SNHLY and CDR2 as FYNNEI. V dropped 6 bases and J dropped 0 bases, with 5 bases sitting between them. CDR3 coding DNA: TGTGCCAGCAGGGCCATGAACACTGAAGCTTTCTTT. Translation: CASRAMNTEAFF.